The 3 T cell receptor beta chains in this list originate from one sample, sequenced in a study of blood T cells in healthy people across ages. Together with a sample-barcoded 5' primer, a J-beta primer mix was included in a second PCR lasting about 7 to 12 cycles. In TCRdb, the 5' RACE reads were re-called with MiXCR into one record per CDR3 protein. The sample includes about 620,000 distinct CDR3 sequences, 52% seen only once; the top ten take about 13%. Sequences were obtained from blood. The origin of the receptors is a woman aged 80 or over in good health.

This clonotype was found many times. This rearrangement joins TRBV10-3 to TRBJ1-2; 10 bases fit TRBD1. This CDR3 comprises 14 residues. J was trimmed by 6 bases and V by 4 bases; bases with no gene match: 5. Germline V gene sequence: CDR1 ENHRY, CDR2 SYGVKD. The CDR3 loop reads CAISGTGGADGYTF. The CDR3 DNA reads as TGTGCCATCAGTGGGACAGGGGGTGCTGATGGCTACACCTTC.

With regard to this clonotype: A read error is possible here, since a much larger clone lies one base away. V gene TRBV5-1 combines with J gene TRBJ2-7; no clear D. Germline loops: CDR1 SGHRS, CDR2 YFSETQ. This CDR3 comprises 14 residues. V was clipped by 4 bases and J by 4 bases, with 15 bases between them. Here the CDR3 DNA reads TGCGCCAGCAGCGTGGACGCACGAAGGTACGAGCAGTACTTC. It yields the protein CASSVDARRYEQYF.

This clonotype was observed at least ten times. This chain links TRBV7-2 with TRBJ2-1, with D tentatively TRBD1 (6 bases). CDR3 length equals 15 residues. Trimming removed 4 bases from V and 4 bases from J, with 14 bases in between. Germline-derived CDR1 and CDR2 are SGHTA and FQGNSA. Here the CDR3 reads CASSYPDRPYNEQFF. The CDR3 DNA reads as TGTGCCAGCAGCTATCCAGACAGGCCTTACAATGAGCAGTTCTTC. The whole variable domain, remainder taken from reference TRBV7-2 and TRBJ2-1, is GAGVSQSPSNKVTEKGKDVELRCDPISGHTALYWYRQSLGQGLEFLIYFQGNSAPDKSGLPSDRFSAERTGGSVSTLTIQRTQQEDSAVYLCASSYPDRPYNEQFFGPGTRLTVL.